The clone carrying this T cell receptor beta chain turned up a few times. These data are taken from a study of cytomegalovirus exposure and HLA in healthy donors. The primer mix had 60 Vbeta and 13 Jbeta primers. Sequencing used immunoSEQ multiplex PCR; TCRdb keeps in-frame clones, though not all of them. The sample consists of some 190,000 clones, 65% to 80% of them appearing once. CDR1 and CDR2 from the germline V gene are SGHRS and YFSETQ. The CDR3 has 16 amino acids. V was pared by 4 bases and J by 0 bases, with 6 bases of the junction left unmatched. Material for sequencing was PBMCs. The genes are TRBV5-1 and TRBJ2-7; 11 bases map to TRBD2. The sequence came from a woman aged 25 to 39 in good health and CMV-seropositive. The CDR3: CASSGLAGRSSYEQYF. The CDR3 nucleotides read TGCGCCAGCAGCGGACTAGCGGGTAGGAGCTCCTACGAGCAGTACTTC.